These T cell receptor beta chains were read from a single sample in a study of blood T cells in healthy people across ages. TCRdb processed the 5' RACE reads anew with MiXCR; each CDR3 protein has one entry. The table lists some 1.4 million distinct CDR3 sequences, around two fifths of them singletons. Sequences were obtained from blood. The receptors shown here come from a woman aged 18-29 years in good health. The CDR3 runs from the conserved cysteine through the conserved F or W. D genes are given only for firm matches.

TRBV5-1 | TRBD2 | 16 | CASSLQSTSGHYEQYF
TRBV10-3 | . | 14 | CATGGGDYNSPLHF
TRBV15 | . | 17 | CATSRDPGESSYNEQFF
TRBV11-2 | . | 15 | CASSLGWDEAYEQYF
TRBV11-1 | . | 16 | CASSPRWSQNTGELFF
TRBV10-3 | . | 12 | CAIQAPGGEQYF
TRBV12-3/TRBV12-4 | TRBD2 | 16 | CASSVGKAGGPDTEYF
TRBV2 | . | 14 | CASIGRGVTGELFF
TRBV11-2 | . | 14 | CASSLNANTGELFF
TRBV6-5 | . | 16 | CASSYSAGSSYNEQFF
TRBV12-3/TRBV12-4 | TRBD2 | 18 | CASVDNRGLAGGMETQYF
TRBV28 | . | 13 | CAISPEGNQPQHF
TRBV6-1 | TRBD2 | 17 | CASSEAGWRGGRDEQYF
TRBV4-1 | . | 16 | CASSQDLGEAHNEQFF
TRBV29-1 | . | 10 | CSVERETQYF
TRBV12-3/TRBV12-4 | TRBD2 | 15 | CASTPGTSGGGELFF
TRBV29-1 | . | 14 | CSVFRTSTNEKLFF
TRBV12-3/TRBV12-4 | TRBD2 | 16 | CASSFSGVIVTDTQYF
TRBV2 | . | 15 | CASSPMGGYNTEAFF
TRBV20-1 | TRBD2 | 17 | CSATRGTSGSAYNEQFF
TRBV4-1 | TRBD2 | 18 | CASSPSLSSGPYQETQYF
TRBV7-8 | . | 16 | CASSSGGAGVKETQYF
TRBV28 | . | 15 | CASSIRQKEIYGYTF
TRBV7-9 | . | 15 | CASSLAGPSAETQYF
TRBV5-5 | . | 15 | CASSLAGIENLPLHF
TRBV6-5 | . | 14 | CASSPGPGANEQFF
TRBV12-3/TRBV12-4 | TRBD2 | 17 | CASSLGPQRGGQNEQFF
TRBV20-1 | TRBD2 | 14 | CSASYAGGHNEQFF
TRBV6-1 | . | 16 | CASSEDGAVGGYEQYF
TRBV5-1 | TRBD2 | 17 | CASSFTSGSSQTYEQYF
TRBV20-1 | TRBD1 | 15 | CSAPDLTGREQPQHF
TRBV6-1 | . | 13 | CASRWTLAETQYF
TRBV3-1 | . | 17 | CASSQERHGTGYNEQFF
TRBV21-1 | . | 14 | CASGGRGGKNIQYF
TRBV12-3/TRBV12-4 | TRBD2 | 14 | CASCSGTDYNEQFF
TRBV29-1 | . | 13 | CSAVPGQSPECTF
TRBV29-1 | . | 17 | CSVPDTSSAGSYNEQFF
TRBV10-3 | TRBD2 | 17 | CAISEPGGTSPGGEQFF
TRBV10-3 | TRBD1 | 14 | CAISESTGDTEAFF
TRBV28 | . | 16 | CASRLPGGALRNEQYF
TRBV12-3/TRBV12-4 | . | 14 | CASSPNFVGYEQYF
TRBV5-5 | TRBD1 | 14 | CASSAGGQGTEAFF
TRBV21-1 | . | 13 | CASSKEGGCEQYF
TRBV30 | TRBD2 | 15 | CAWSLAGGASDTQYF
TRBV29-1 | TRBD1 | 15 | CSVGTGASVTDTQYF
TRBV20-1 | TRBD1 | 13 | CSAWDQGAGGYTF
TRBV10-3 | TRBD2 | 13 | CAIRHLAGDTQYF
TRBV28 | . | 12 | CASSLIQTTYTF
TRBV15 | . | 12 | CATSRVPHEQYF
TRBV6-5 | TRBD2 | 14 | CASTSASGSNEQFF
TRBV9 | TRBD2 | 17 | CASSVGAGGYSTDTQYF
TRBV3-1 | . | 12 | CASSPARDTQYF
TRBV7-2 | . | 14 | CASSLGAAKYGYTF
TRBV25-1 | . | 12 | CASSDIGREAFF
TRBV7-3 | . | 20 | CASSLNPPLAARGSENIQYF
TRBV20-1 | TRBD1 | 13 | CSAPGQGYETQYF
TRBV15 | TRBD1 | 16 | CATSVPGTGIVEGYTF